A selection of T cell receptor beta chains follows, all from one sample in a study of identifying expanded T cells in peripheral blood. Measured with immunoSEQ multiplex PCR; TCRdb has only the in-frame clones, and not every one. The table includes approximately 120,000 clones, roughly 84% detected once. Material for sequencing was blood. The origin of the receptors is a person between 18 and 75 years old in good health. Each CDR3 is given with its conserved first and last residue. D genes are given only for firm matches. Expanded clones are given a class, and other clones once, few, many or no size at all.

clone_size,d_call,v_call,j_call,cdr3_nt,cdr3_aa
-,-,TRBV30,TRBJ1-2,TGTGCCTGGCTTCCACTGGGTCTACCTCGGGGCTACACCTTC,CAWLPLGLPRGYTF
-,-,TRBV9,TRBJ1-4,TGTGCCAGCAGCGTAGGGGCACGAAGCAATGAAAAACTGTTTTTT,CASSVGARSNEKLFF
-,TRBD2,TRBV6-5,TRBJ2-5,TGTGCCAGCAAAACTAGCGGGGGGCAAGAGACCCAGTACTTC,CASKTSGGQETQYF
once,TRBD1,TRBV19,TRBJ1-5,TGTGCCAGTGCTTTGGACAGGGCTCGACAGCCCCAGCATTTT,CASALDRARQPQHF
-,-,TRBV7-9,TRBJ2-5,TGTGCCAGCAGTCCCATGGGATGGGAGACCCAGTACTTC,CASSPMGWETQYF
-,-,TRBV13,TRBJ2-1,TGTGCCAGCAGCTTAGACCCAAACAATGAGCAGTTCTTC,CASSLDPNNEQFF
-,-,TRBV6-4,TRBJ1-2,TGTGCCAGCAGTGACTCGGCGGGAAGCCGCTTCGACGGCTACACCTTC,CASSDSAGSRFDGYTF
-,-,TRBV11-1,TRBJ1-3,TGTGCCAGCAGCCCGCGGACGGGAATGAGCTCTGGAAACACCATATATTTT,CASSPRTGMSSGNTIYF
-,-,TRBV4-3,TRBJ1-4,TGCGCCAGCAGCCAAGCTTGGGCTAAAAGCGGGGAAAAACTGTTTTTT,CASSQAWAKSGEKLFF
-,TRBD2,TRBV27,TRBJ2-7,TGTGCCTCTGGACTAGCGGGGCCTTACGAGCAGTACTTC,CASGLAGPYEQYF
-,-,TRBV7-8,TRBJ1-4,TGTGCCAGCAGCTTTTTAGGTGAAAAACTGTTTTTT,CASSFLGEKLFF
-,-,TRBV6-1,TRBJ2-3,TGTGCCAGCAGTGAGCCCGGGGGCTACAGCACAGATACGCAGTATTTT,CASSEPGGYSTDTQYF
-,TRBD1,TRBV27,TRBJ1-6,TGTGCCAGCAGTCCACACAGGGGGAGTTCACCCCTCCACTTT,CASSPHRGSSPLHF
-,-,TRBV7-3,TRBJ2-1,TGTGCCAGCAGTAGCAGGGAAGGTGAGCAGTTCTTC,CASSSREGEQFF
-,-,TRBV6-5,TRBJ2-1,TGTGCCAGCAGTTACTCGGACTACAATGAGCAGTTCTTC,CASSYSDYNEQFF
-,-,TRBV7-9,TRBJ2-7,TGTGCCAGCAGCGCGTCTAGGGTTGAGCAGTACTTC,CASSASRVEQYF
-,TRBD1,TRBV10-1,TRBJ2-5,TGCGCCAGCAGTGAGCCGGGGGACAGGGACGGAAGAGAGACCCAGTACTTC,CASSEPGDRDGRETQYF
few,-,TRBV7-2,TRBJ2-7,TGTGCCAGCAGCTCCCAGGGATACGAGCAGTACTTC,CASSSQGYEQYF
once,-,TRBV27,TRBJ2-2,TGTGCCAGCAGTTCCGGATCGTGGTGGCAGGTTCTCACCGGGGAGCTGTTTTTT,CASSSGSWWQVLTGELFF
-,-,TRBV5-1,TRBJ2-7,TGCGCCAGCAGTCTCTTTAAAAGTGAGATCCTCGCCTACGAGCAGTACTTC,CASSLFKSEILAYEQYF
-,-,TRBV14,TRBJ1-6,TGTGCCAGCAGGCGAACTGGATCCAATTCACCCCTCCACTTT,CASRRTGSNSPLHF
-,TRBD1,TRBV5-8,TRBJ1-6,TGTGCCAGCAGCTTGAGAACAGGGGAACTCCTCCACTTT,CASSLRTGELLHF
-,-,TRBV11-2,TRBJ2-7,TGTGCCAGCAGCTTTGGGGACACCTACGAGCAGTACTTC,CASSFGDTYEQYF
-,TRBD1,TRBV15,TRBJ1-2,TGTGCCACCAGCAGCCCGACAGGGAATATCTATGGCTACACCTTC,CATSSPTGNIYGYTF
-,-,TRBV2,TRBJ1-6,TGTGCCAGCAGGCAACAGGGTGGCGATAATTCACCCCTCCACTTT,CASRQQGGDNSPLHF
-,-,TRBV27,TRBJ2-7,TGTGCCAGCAGTTTGACCGCCCCTAGCAAGGGCGTGCAGTACTTC,CASSLTAPSKGVQYF
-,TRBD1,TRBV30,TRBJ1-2,TGTGCCTGGAGTGCGGCACAGGGGGCCGGCCCTATCTACACCTTC,CAWSAAQGAGPIYTF
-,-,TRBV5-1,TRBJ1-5,TGCGCCAGCAGCTACACGCCAGGGTTACAGCCCCAGCATTTT,CASSYTPGLQPQHF
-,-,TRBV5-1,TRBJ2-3,TGCGCCAGCAGCTTAGCTAGCAGGGAAGATACGCAGTATTTT,CASSLASREDTQYF
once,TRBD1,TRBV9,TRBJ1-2,TGTGCCAGCAGCGTCTCGGGACAGGGAAGGAGCTATGGCTACACCTTC,CASSVSGQGRSYGYTF
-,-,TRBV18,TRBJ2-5,TGTGCCAGCTCACGCGGACAGCAAGAGACCCAGTACTTC,CASSRGQQETQYF
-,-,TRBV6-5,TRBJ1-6,TGTGCCAGCAGTACGGACAGCAATATTTCACCCCTCCACTTT,CASSTDSNISPLHF
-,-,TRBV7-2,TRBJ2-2,TGTGCCAGCAGCTTTTCCCAGAACACCGGGGAGCTGTTTTTT,CASSFSQNTGELFF
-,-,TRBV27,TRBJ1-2,TGTGCCAGCAGTTTTGGACTCCAATCGTATGGCTACACCTTC,CASSFGLQSYGYTF
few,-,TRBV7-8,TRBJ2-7,TGTGCCAGCAGCTCTGACCTGGTTGGCGAGCAGTACTTC,CASSSDLVGEQYF
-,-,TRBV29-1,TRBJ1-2,TGCAGCGTTTTATCGGGCTCCTATGGCTACACCTTC,CSVLSGSYGYTF
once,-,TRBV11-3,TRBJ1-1,TGTGCCAGCAGCTTGTGGGAGAACACTGAAGCTTTCTTT,CASSLWENTEAFF
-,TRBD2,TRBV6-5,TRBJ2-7,TGTGCCAGCAGGCGGGAGCGGGGGGGTTACGAGCAGTACTTC,CASRRERGGYEQYF
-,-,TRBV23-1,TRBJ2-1,TGCGCCAGCCGCCGATCTGAGGGAGACCCGTCCTACAATGAGCAGTTCTTC,CASRRSEGDPSYNEQFF
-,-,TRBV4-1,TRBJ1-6,TGCGCCAGCAGCCCTCAAGGGACGGGCAATTCACCCCTCCACTTT,CASSPQGTGNSPLHF
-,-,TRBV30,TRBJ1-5,TGTGCCTGGAGTGTCATTGACAGTCTCAATCAGCCCCAGCATTTT,CAWSVIDSLNQPQHF
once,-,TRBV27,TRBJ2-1,TGTGCCAGCAGTCAACAGTCTAATGAGCAGTTCTTC,CASSQQSNEQFF
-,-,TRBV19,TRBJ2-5,TGTGCCAGTAGTAGTCAAGGCCCACAAATTCTGGAGACCCAGTACTTC,CASSSQGPQILETQYF
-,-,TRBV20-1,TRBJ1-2,TGCAGTGCTAGACCCGCCGCGGGCTACACCTTC,CSARPAAGYTF